The 3 T cell receptor beta chains below come from one sample, sequenced in a study of vaccination and CD4 T cells after COVID-19. An Oncomine TCR Beta short-read assay was used to sequence the DNA from cultured CD4+ T cells. From the PCR reads, TCRdb called clonotypes with MiXCR, one entry per CDR3 protein. Here the sample spans 12,000 or so distinct CDR3 sequences, just over 20% being singletons. Antigens for these TCRs are unknown. Treatment in this sample: roughly 11-day PBMC culture with coronavirus spike peptide pools or control peptides (ViraFEST assay). The input for sequencing was CD4+ T cells from blood, cultured in vitro, taken before SARS-CoV-2 vaccination. These receptors came from a human donor who received a COVID-19 vaccine.

The rearrangement joins TRBV5-1 to TRBJ1-3; D is possibly TRBD1 (5 bases). From germline, CDR1 is SGHRS and CDR2 YFSETQ. Trimming took off 5 bases at V and 8 bases at J, with 20 bases between the two ends. The length of the CDR3 is 15 residues. The CDR3 DNA sequence: TGCGCCAGCAGGCCCTTCGGGGGTACGAGTGACACCATATATTTT. As protein: CASRPFGGTSDTIYF.

This clonotype was seen only a few times. This chain connects TRBV4-2 to TRBJ2-1; D is uncertain. Trimming pared 3 bases from V and 0 bases from J, leaving 9 bases between. CDR1 and CDR2 from the germline V gene are LGHNA and YNFKEQ. The CDR3 extends over 15 amino acids. The chain's CDR3 is CASSQAADSYNEQFF. The CDR3 DNA reads TGTGCCAGCAGCCAGGCGGCCGACTCCTACAATGAGCAGTTCTTC.

This rearrangement joins TRBV10-1 to TRBJ2-5; TRBD1 matches at 10 bases. Germline loops: CDR1 WNHNN, CDR2 SYGVQD (reference sequence). V was clipped by 0 bases and J by 5 bases; unmatched bases: 6. CDR3 length: 16 residues. This CDR3 is CASSESLTGGDETQYF. The CDR3 DNA reads as TGCGCCAGCAGTGAGTCCTTGACAGGGGGCGACGAGACCCAGTACTTC.